Following are 13 T cell receptor beta chains from one sample sequenced in a study of T cells in tumors after PD-1 blockade. Libraries were prepared by immunoSEQ multiplex PCR; TCRdb keeps only in-frame clonotypes and omits some of them. The sample consists of about 19,000 clones, 81% of them appearing once. Sequencing used PBMCs, obtained after anti-PD-1 therapy. These receptors originate from a human donor with advanced basal cell or squamous cell carcinoma (not recorded which).

The J gene is TRBJ2-5, the V gene TRBV27, with TRBD1 identical over 8 bases. The CDR3 length is 17 residues. The V gene end was trimmed by 4 bases and the J gene end by 1 base; junction bases not matched to a gene: 11. Germline V gives CDR1 MNHEY, CDR2 SMNVEV (reference sequence). CDR3 nucleotide sequence: TGTGCCAGCAGTTCAAAACCGACAGGGGCTTCCCAAGAGACCCAGTACTTC. Its protein is CASSSKPTGASQETQYF.

The V gene is TRBV6-6, the J gene TRBJ1-5; possible D gene TRBD1, 6 bases. V was shortened by 4 bases and J by 6 bases, with 16 bases between the two germline ends. This CDR3 region has 15 residues. The germline V gene encodes CDR1 MNHNY and CDR2 SVGAGI (reference sequence). The CDR3 sequence is CASSLRGNKAQPQHF. The CDR3 coding sequence is TGTGCCAGCAGTTTAAGGGGGAACAAGGCTCAGCCCCAGCATTTT.

The rearrangement uses TRBV7-9 and TRBJ2-5, with 14 bases lining up with TRBD2. In germline, CDR1 is SEHNR, CDR2 FQNEAQ (reference sequence). CDR3 length equals 16 residues. V was pared by 4 bases and J by 2 bases, with 3 bases of the junction left unmatched. The CDR3 DNA is TGTGCCAGCAGCTCCGGACTAGCGGGGGGACAAGAGACCCAGTACTTC. It yields the protein CASSSGLAGGQETQYF.

The J gene is TRBJ2-1, the V gene TRBV6-1; D gene unclear. This CDR3 region has 12 residues. V dropped 5 bases and J dropped 9 bases, with 11 bases sitting between them. Germline CDR1 is MNHNS and CDR2 is SASEGT. The CDR3 loop reads CASSWKETEQFF. In nucleotides, the CDR3 is TGTGCCAGCAGTTGGAAGGAAACTGAGCAGTTCTTC.

The V gene is TRBV24-1, the J gene TRBJ2-1; D unresolved. The CDR3 spans 14 residues. The ends were cut back, 1 base at V and 9 bases at J, with 12 bases in the middle. Germline CDR1 and CDR2: KGHDR and SFDVKD. The CDR3 nucleotides read TGTGCCACCAGTGATTTTTGGGCCACCGGTGAGCAGTTCTTC. Translated: CATSDFWATGEQFF.

The rearrangement uses TRBV6-5 and TRBJ2-3, with D tentatively TRBD2 (6 bases). Germline CDR1 reads MNHEY; CDR2 reads SVGAGI. Trimming cost V 5 bases and J 3 bases, with 9 bases left between them. The CDR3 runs to 13 residues. DNA for the CDR3: TGTGCCAGCAGTACGGGGACTACAGATACGCAGTATTTT. Amino acids: CASSTGTTDTQYF.

V gene TRBV15 combines with J gene TRBJ2-1; TRBD1 aligns across 7 bases. Germline-derived CDR1 and CDR2 are LNHNV and YYDKDF (reference sequence). With 0 bases clipped from V and 9 bases from J, the junction kept 8 bases outside the gene matches. There are 15 residues in the CDR3. The CDR3 region is CATSRDGTGVSEQFF. CDR3 sequence (DNA): TGTGCCACCAGCAGAGATGGCACAGGGGTGAGTGAGCAGTTCTTC.

This chain joins TRBV7-9 and TRBJ2-7, with D possibly being TRBD2 (5 bases). V was pared by 1 base and J by 3 bases, with 10 bases between. This CDR3 is 14 amino acids long. Germline CDR1 SEHNR, CDR2 FQNEAQ (reference sequence). The CDR3, as DNA: TGTGCCAGCAGCTTAGAGGCGGGCGGCTACGAGCAGTACTTC. This gives the protein CASSLEAGGYEQYF.

The chain uses TRBV7-6 and TRBJ1-1; 10 nucleotides align to TRBD1. There are 17 residues in the CDR3. The V and J ends lost 4 bases and 2 bases, in that order; junction bases with no gene match: 10. Germline lookup yields CDR1 SGHVS and CDR2 FNYEAQ. CDR3 loop: CASSSRDRGYTNTEAFF. The CDR3 nucleotides are TGTGCCAGCAGCTCCAGGGACAGGGGTTACACTAACACTGAAGCTTTCTTT.

This clone was detected only once. As DNA, the CDR3 is TGTGCCAGCAGCTTATCCGGGGACAGCTACACTGAAGCTTTCTTT. It encodes CASSLSGDSYTEAFF. The chain couples TRBV7-3 to TRBJ1-1, with TRBD1 matching 7 bases. J lost 3 bases, V lost 2 bases, and 6 bases had no gene match. Germline lookup yields CDR1 SGHTA and CDR2 FQGTGA. The CDR3 runs 15 residues.

This rearrangement joins TRBV14 to TRBJ2-5; D is unresolved. V was pared by 1 base and J by 1 base, with 13 bases between. From germline, CDR1 is SGHDN and CDR2 FVKESK. This CDR3 is 16 amino acids long. CDR3 sequence reads: CASSQGIAWAQETQYF. As DNA, the CDR3 is TGTGCCAGCAGCCAAGGAATTGCCTGGGCCCAAGAGACCCAGTACTTC.

The V call is TRBV6-2 or TRBV6-3, the J call TRBJ1-1, with a tentative D call TRBD1 (6 bases). Trimming stripped 7 bases from V and 11 bases from J, with 17 bases between. This CDR3 comprises 12 residues. Germline lookup yields CDR1 MNHEY and CDR2 SVGEGT. The CDR3: CASTPGGASAFF. The CDR3 DNA reads as TGTGCCAGCACCCCCGGGGGGGCCTCGGCTTTCTTT.

V usage is TRBV27 and J usage is TRBJ2-2; weak D call: TRBD2 (6 bases). This CDR3 is built from 15 residues. Germline V lookup: CDR1 MNHEY, CDR2 SMNVEV (reference sequence). The ends were cut back, 3 bases at V and 5 bases at J, with 13 bases in the middle. This CDR3 reads CASSFLAAGTGELFF. The CDR3 coding sequence is TGTGCCAGCAGTTTTTTAGCGGCGGGGACCGGGGAGCTGTTTTTT.